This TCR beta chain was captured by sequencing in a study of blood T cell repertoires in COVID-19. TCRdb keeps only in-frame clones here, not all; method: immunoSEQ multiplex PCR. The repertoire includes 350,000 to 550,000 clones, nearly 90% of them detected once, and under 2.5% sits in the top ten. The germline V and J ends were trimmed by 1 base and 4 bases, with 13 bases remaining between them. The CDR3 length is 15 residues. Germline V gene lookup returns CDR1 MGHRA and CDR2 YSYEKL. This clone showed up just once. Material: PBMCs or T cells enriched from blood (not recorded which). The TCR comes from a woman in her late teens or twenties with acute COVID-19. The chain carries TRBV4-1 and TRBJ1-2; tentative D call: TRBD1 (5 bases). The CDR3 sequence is CASSQGGRTSYGYTF. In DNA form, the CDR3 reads TGCGCCAGCAGCCAAGGGGGCAGGACCTCCTATGGCTACACCTTC.